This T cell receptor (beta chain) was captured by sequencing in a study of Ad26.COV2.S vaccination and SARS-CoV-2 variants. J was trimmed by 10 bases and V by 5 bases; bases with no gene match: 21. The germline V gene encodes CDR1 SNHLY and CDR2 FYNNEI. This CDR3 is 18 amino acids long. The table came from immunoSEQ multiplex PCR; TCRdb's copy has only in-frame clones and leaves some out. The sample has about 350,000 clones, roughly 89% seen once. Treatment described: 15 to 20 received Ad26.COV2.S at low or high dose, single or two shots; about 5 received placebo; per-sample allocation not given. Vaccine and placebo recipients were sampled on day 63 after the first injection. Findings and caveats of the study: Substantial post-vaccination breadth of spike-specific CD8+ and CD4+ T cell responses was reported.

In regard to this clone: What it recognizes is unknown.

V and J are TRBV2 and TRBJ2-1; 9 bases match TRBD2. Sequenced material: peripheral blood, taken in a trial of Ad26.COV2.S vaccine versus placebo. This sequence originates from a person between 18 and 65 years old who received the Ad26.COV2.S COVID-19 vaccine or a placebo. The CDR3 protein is CASSSASLGRGGIGEQFF. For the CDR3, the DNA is TGTGCCAGCAGTTCTGCCTCCCTAGGGCGGGGGGGAATAGGCGAGCAGTTCTTC.